This T cell receptor (beta chain) comes out of a study of a mutant IDH1 vaccine in newly diagnosed glioma. With regard to this clone: Its antigen remains unidentified.

The CDR3 is 15 amino acids. Germline V CDR1 and CDR2: MNHNS, SASEGT. V gave up 1 base and J gave up 3 bases, with 12 bases separating them. Time point of the sample: week 11, during vaccination. Vaccination used 300 ug of mutant IDH1 20-mer peptide per dose, with topical imiquimod. Libraries were prepared by immunoSEQ multiplex PCR; TCRdb keeps only in-frame clonotypes and omits some of them. The data hold about 66,000 clones, with roughly four fifths observed a single time. The chain carries TRBV6-1 and TRBJ2-5; D is undetermined. This receptor was obtained from a man aged 30 to 39 with glioma. The sample in question was PBMCs, obtained from a glioma patient whose treatment included an IDH1 peptide vaccine. The DNA of the CDR3 is TGTGCCAGCAGTGAAGGGTCCAACAGAGAAGAGACCCAGTACTTC. Translated: CASSEGSNREETQYF.